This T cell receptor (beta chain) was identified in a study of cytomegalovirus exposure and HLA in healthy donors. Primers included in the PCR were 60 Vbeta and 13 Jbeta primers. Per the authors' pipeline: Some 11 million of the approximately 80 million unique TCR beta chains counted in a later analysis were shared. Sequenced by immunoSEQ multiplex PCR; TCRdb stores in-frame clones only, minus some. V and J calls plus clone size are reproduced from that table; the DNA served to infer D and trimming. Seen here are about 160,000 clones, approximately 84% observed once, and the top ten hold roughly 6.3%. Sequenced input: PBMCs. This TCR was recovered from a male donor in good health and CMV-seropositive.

DNA of the CDR3: TGTGCCAGCAGCAGCCAGGGGTATGAGCAGTTCTTC. It codes for CASSSQGYEQFF. The rearrangement joins TRBV7-2 to TRBJ2-1; a weak D match, TRBD1 (6 bases). CDR3 length: 12 residues. From germline, CDR1 is SGHTA and CDR2 FQGNSA. Trimming shortened V by 5 bases and J by 8 bases, and 10 bases separated the two germline ends.